These T cell receptor beta chains were read from a single sample in a study of tumor-infiltrating lymphocytes in primary liver carcinoma. TCRdb processed the multiplex PCR reads anew with MiXCR; each CDR3 protein has one entry. The table lists just over 300,000 distinct CDR3 sequences, about 50% of them singletons. The sample taken for sequencing was peripheral blood. The receptors derive from a woman aged 25 to 39 with primary liver carcinoma and hepatitis B virus infection. Each CDR3 is given with its conserved first and last residue. Fields, in order: D gene, clone size, J gene, V gene, CDR3 DNA, CDR3 protein. D genes are given only for firm matches. Not every row has a clone size; where given, it reads once, few, many or a size class.

>NA|NA|TRBJ2-2|TRBV11-2
TGTGCCAGCAGCTTACGATCGGCGGGGAGTACCGGGGAGCTGTCTTTT
CASSLRSAGSTGELSF
>NA|NA|TRBJ2-5|TRBV7-9
TGTGCCAGCAGCTTGCTACAAGAGACCCAGTACTTC
CASSLLQETQYF
>NA|NA|TRBJ2-7|TRBV7-9
TGTGCCAGGAGGGGGATTTACGAGCAGTACTTC
CARRGIYEQYF
>NA|few|TRBJ2-3|TRBV12-3/TRBV12-4
TGTGCCAGCAGCCCAGGCTTAGGGGCAGGGGGCACAGATACGCAGTATTTT
CASSPGLGAGGTDTQYF
>TRBD1|NA|TRBJ1-1|TRBV7-9
TGTGCCAGCAGCATACGGCAAGGGGGCACTGAAGCTTCCTTT
CASSIRQGGTEASF
>NA|NA|TRBJ2-5|TRBV6-2/TRBV6-3
TGTGCCTGCAGTTCTCGGCCTGATCCGGGACTCCTAAGACCTCAAGAGACCCAGTACTTC
CACSSRPDPGLLRPQETQYF
>NA|NA|TRBJ2-2|TRBV7-9
TGTGCCAGCAGCTTAGCGCCCACAAAGAACACCGGGGAGCTGTTTTTT
CASSLAPTKNTGELFF
>NA|once|TRBJ2-1|TRBV7-8
TGTGCCATCAGCTTAGGGGGGCCTAACGGGAGTGATGAGCAGTTCTTC
CAISLGGPNGSDEQFF
>NA|NA|TRBJ1-2|TRBV7-9
TGTGCCAGCAGCCCCCAGGGCACAACTGGCTACACCTTC
CASSPQGTTGYTF
>TRBD1|few|TRBJ2-7|TRBV5-6
TGTGCCAGCAGCAGAACGGACAGGGGCAACGAGCAGTACTTC
CASSRTDRGNEQYF
>NA|NA|TRBJ2-3|TRBV6-1
TGTGCCAGCAGTGACTACCAGGATACGCAGTATTTT
CASSDYQDTQYF
>NA|many|TRBJ1-5|TRBV6-2/TRBV6-3
TGTGCCAGCAGTTTGATGTATAGCAATCAGCCCCAGCATTTT
CASSLMYSNQPQHF
>TRBD1|many|TRBJ1-5|TRBV7-8
TGTGCCAGCAGCTTAGTCGGACAGGGGCATCAGCCCCAGCATTTT
CASSLVGQGHQPQHF
>TRBD2|few|TRBJ2-1|TRBV28
TGTGCCAGCCTTAAGTGGGGGACTAGGCAGTTCTTC
CASLKWGTRQFF
>TRBD2|NA|TRBJ2-1|TRBV4-3
TGCGCCAGCAGCACAGGGACTAGCGGGAGCTCCTACAATGAGCAGTTCTTC
CASSTGTSGSSYNEQFF
>NA|NA|TRBJ1-1|TRBV6-5
TGTGCCAGCATACCCCCGGGGGCAAGGACTGAAGCTGTCTTT
CASIPPGARTEAVF
>NA|many|TRBJ2-7|TRBV6-5
TGTGCCAGCAGAAGTACTAGCTACGAGCAGTACTTC
CASRSTSYEQYF
>TRBD2|many|TRBJ2-3|TRBV29-1
TGCAGCGTTGGGGGGACTAGCGGGAGGACCTCAGATACGCAGTATTTT
CSVGGTSGRTSDTQYF
>TRBD2|NA|TRBJ2-5|TRBV11-1
TGTGCCAGCAGCTCCGAGCTAGCGGGATACGTTGGGACCCAGTATTTC
CASSSELAGYVGTQYF
>NA|NA|TRBJ2-2|TRBV4-2
TGTGCCAGCAGCCAAGAGGGAGAGGTAAACACCGGGGAGCTGGTTTTT
CASSQEGEVNTGELVF
>NA|NA|TRBJ2-5|TRBV12-3/TRBV12-4
TGTGCCAGCGCTTACCTAGAGACCCAGTACTTC
CASAYLETQYF
>NA|NA|TRBJ2-2|TRBV11-2
TGTGCCAGCGGCTTAAGTTTAACGACCGGGGAGCTGTTTTTT
CASGLSLTTGELFF
>NA|few|TRBJ2-3|TRBV29-1
TGCAGCGTTGAAGGGGGCGAATTGACGGGTACGCAGTATTTT
CSVEGGELTGTQYF
>TRBD2|many|TRBJ2-5|TRBV11-2
TGTGCCAGCAGCCCTCGACTAGCGGACAAAGAGACCCAGTACTTC
CASSPRLADKETQYF
>TRBD1|many|TRBJ1-6|TRBV12-3/TRBV12-4
TGTGCCAGCAGTTTAAGGGACAGCTCCTATAATTCACCCCTCCACTTT
CASSLRDSSYNSPLHF
>TRBD2|many|TRBJ2-7|TRBV11-1
TGTGCCAGCAGCTTTAGGACTAGCGGGACGGATAGAGGGATGCGGCAGTACTTC
CASSFRTSGTDRGMRQYF
>NA|many|TRBJ1-6|TRBV12-3/TRBV12-4
TGTGCCAGCAGTTTGGTGCAGGGAAACGTAAATTCACCCCTCCACTTT
CASSLVQGNVNSPLHF
>NA|many|TRBJ2-1|TRBV6-1
TGTGCCAGCAGCCCTGGGGTCAGACCCTACAATGAGCAGTTCTTC
CASSPGVRPYNEQFF
>NA|NA|TRBJ2-7|TRBV11-2
TGTGCTAGCAGCTTATGGGGCGGGGTTCACGAGCAGTACTTC
CASSLWGGVHEQYF
>TRBD1|NA|TRBJ1-4|TRBV12-3/TRBV12-4
TGTGCCAGCAGTTTGTGGGACAGGGAAGGCCCAACTAATGAAAAACTGTTTTTT
CASSLWDREGPTNEKLFF
>TRBD2|NA|TRBJ2-7|TRBV19
TGTGCCAGTAGTATTCATACTAGCGGGGCCTACGAGCAGTACTTC
CASSIHTSGAYEQYF
>NA|NA|TRBJ1-2|TRBV7-9
TGTGCCAGCAGCTTTGGGGTAGACGGCTACACCTTC
CASSFGVDGYTF
>NA|NA|TRBJ2-2|TRBV5-8
TGTGCCAGCAGCTTGGTTACGTACACCGGGGAGCTGTTTTTT
CASSLVTYTGELFF
>NA|NA|TRBJ2-5|TRBV6-1
TGTGCCAACAGTGAAAGGATTTGGGAGACCCAGTACTTC
CANSERIWETQYF
>NA|NA|TRBJ1-2|TRBV12-3/TRBV12-4
TGTGCCAGCAGTTTAGCAGGGGGTGGGGGCTATGGCTACACCTTC
CASSLAGGGGYGYTF
>NA|once|TRBJ1-5|TRBV6-2/TRBV6-3
TGTGCCAGCAGACAGGGAGAGGCTCGCCAGCCCCAGCATTTT
CASRQGEARQPQHF
>TRBD2|few|TRBJ2-7|TRBV12-3/TRBV12-4
TGTGCCAGCACTACTAGCGTACTCTCCTACGAGCAGTACTTC
CASTTSVLSYEQYF
>NA|NA|TRBJ2-1|TRBV5-4
TGTGCCAGCAGCTCTCGTAGTAGCCAGCCTTACAATGAGCAGTTCTTC
CASSSRSSQPYNEQFF
>TRBD1|NA|TRBJ1-2|TRBV2
TGTGCCAGCAGTGATTACAGGGGAGGTAACGGCTACACCTTC
CASSDYRGGNGYTF
>NA|NA|TRBJ2-7|TRBV6-2/TRBV6-3
TGTGCCAGTCGGAGGGACAGCGCCTACGAGCAGCACTTC
CASRRDSAYEQHF
>TRBD2|NA|TRBJ2-3|TRBV5-4
TGTGCCAGCAGCTGGGGACTAGCGGAAGATTCGCAGTATTTT
CASSWGLAEDSQYF
>TRBD2|NA|TRBJ2-1|TRBV12-3/TRBV12-4
TGTGCAAGCCTTACTAGCGGGAGAGAAGGTGAGCAGTTATTC
CASLTSGREGEQLF
>NA|NA|TRBJ2-2|TRBV11-2
TGTGCCAGCAGCTGGACAGTCACCGGGGAGCTGTTTTTC
CASSWTVTGELFF
>NA|few|TRBJ1-1|TRBV6-4
TGTGCCAGCAGTGACCTCTCAGGTGAAGCTTTCTTT
CASSDLSGEAFF
>NA|NA|TRBJ1-5|TRBV12-3/TRBV12-4
TGTGCCAGCAGTCAAGGGTCAGATCAGCTTCAGCATTTT
CASSQGSDQLQHF
>NA|NA|TRBJ1-5|TRBV6-2/TRBV6-3
TGTGCCAGCAGTTGCTCACCCGGAAGCAGGAACTATCAGCCCCAGCATTTT
CASSCSPGSRNYQPQHF
>NA|once|TRBJ2-7|TRBV28
TGTGTCAGCAGCTCTAACGTCTACGAGCAGTACTTC
CVSSSNVYEQYF
>NA|NA|TRBJ1-6|TRBV12-3/TRBV12-4
TGTGCCAGCACTACGGACCCTAATTCACCCCTCCACTTT
CASTTDPNSPLHF
>NA|many|TRBJ2-5|TRBV6-6
TGTGCCAGCAACGAGGGTTCCCAAGAGACCCAGTACTTC
CASNEGSQETQYF
>TRBD2|NA|TRBJ2-7|TRBV4-1
TGCGCCAGCAGCCAAGGACACCTCCCGGGGGGGCTAGTGGGAGGCGAGCAGTACTTC
CASSQGHLPGGLVGGEQYF